Listed below are T cell receptor beta chains from one sample, sequenced in a study of radiotherapy plus CTLA-4 blockade in lung cancer. Assay used: immunoSEQ multiplex PCR; TCRdb lists only in-frame clones, some missing. The table has approximately 85,000 clones, roughly four fifths seen once; the top ten hold about 14%. The sample was peripheral blood, taken from a patient treated with radiotherapy plus ipilimumab. The receptors were gathered from a human donor with non-small cell lung cancer that progressed on radiotherapy plus ipilimumab. CDR3s include the opening cysteine and the closing phenylalanine or tryptophan. A D gene is named only where the DNA matches it firmly. The size of a clone is reported for some rows only, either as once, few or many, or as a class for expanded clones.

TGCGCCAGCAGCCAAGGAACTGCGGGGCTCTACTCTGGAAACACCATATATTTT,CASSQGTAGLYSGNTIYF,-,TRBV4-3,-,TRBJ1-3
TGCGCCAGCAGCTTGGTGGGACACGACACAGATACGCAGTATTTT,CASSLVGHDTDTQYF,-,TRBV5-1,-,TRBJ2-3
TGTGCCAGCAGCTTGCCGCTAGCGGGAGTGGGCAATGAGCAGTTCTTC,CASSLPLAGVGNEQFF,TRBD2,TRBV7-8,-,TRBJ2-1
TGTGCCAGTAGTAAAGACAGGGGGCTACTGAACACTGAAGCTTTCTTT,CASSKDRGLLNTEAFF,TRBD1,TRBV19,-,TRBJ1-1
TGTGCCAGCAGTAACCTCGGGGCCACTGAAGCTTTCTTT,CASSNLGATEAFF,-,TRBV27,-,TRBJ1-1
TGCGCCAGCAGCTTGGCACCGATAGCTAACTATGGCTACACCTTC,CASSLAPIANYGYTF,-,TRBV5-1,-,TRBJ1-2
TGTGCCAGTAGTATGGTGTCCGGACAGGGACTAAGCGGCTACACCTTC,CASSMVSGQGLSGYTF,TRBD1,TRBV19,few,TRBJ1-2
TGTGCCAGCAGTCCCGGACAGCATAGACTCTATGGCTACACCTTC,CASSPGQHRLYGYTF,-,TRBV6-4,few,TRBJ1-2
TGTGCCAGCAGTTTGGGATCACCCTACGAGCAGTACTTC,CASSLGSPYEQYF,-,TRBV28,once,TRBJ2-7
TGTGCCAGCTCCCGGACAGTCGGGCTAAGCACAGATACGCAGTATTTT,CASSRTVGLSTDTQYF,-,TRBV18,-,TRBJ2-3
TGCAGCCCTGGGGGACCTGAAGCTTTCTTT,CSPGGPEAFF,-,TRBV20-1,-,TRBJ1-1
TGCGCCAGCAGCTTGAGTAGCGCAGATACGCAGTATTTT,CASSLSSADTQYF,-,TRBV5-1,once,TRBJ2-3
TGTGCCGCACAGACTAGCGGGAGATACGGGGAGCTGTTTTTT,CAAQTSGRYGELFF,TRBD2,TRBV6-1,-,TRBJ2-2
TGTGCCAGCAGCCAAACTAGTAGGGCAGATACGCAGTATTTT,CASSQTSRADTQYF,-,TRBV7-7,once,TRBJ2-3
TGCGCCAGCCGGAGGGACAATCTACAAGAGACCCAGTACTTC,CASRRDNLQETQYF,-,TRBV10-2,-,TRBJ2-5
TGTGCCAGCTCACCACCGGGGCACACACAGGGGATGGCTGAGACCCAGTACTTC,CASSPPGHTQGMAETQYF,TRBD1,TRBV18,-,TRBJ2-5
TGTGCCAGCAGCCCCATCCAGGGGTTGGGCTATGGCTACACCTTC,CASSPIQGLGYGYTF,-,TRBV5-5,-,TRBJ1-2
TGTGCCAGCAGCTCGTGGACAGGCGGAGACGAGCAGTACTTC,CASSSWTGGDEQYF,TRBD1,TRBV7-9,-,TRBJ2-7
TGTGCCAGCAGTGAAAGGTCAGGGGGGGCCTACGAGCAGTACTTC,CASSERSGGAYEQYF,-,TRBV2,few,TRBJ2-7
TGCGCCAGCAGTCTTAGCGGGGGGGCCTTTGAGACCCAGTACTTC,CASSLSGGAFETQYF,TRBD2,TRBV5-1,-,TRBJ2-5
TGTGCCAGCAGCCTGAGACGGGACAGCCACTATGGCTACACCTTC,CASSLRRDSHYGYTF,TRBD1,TRBV11-2,-,TRBJ1-2
TGTGCCAGCAGCTTAGGTAGAGGAAACACCATATATTTT,CASSLGRGNTIYF,-,TRBV7-2,-,TRBJ1-3
TGTGCCAGCAGTCCCACGGGGTCCGCCTACGAGCAGTACTTC,CASSPTGSAYEQYF,-,TRBV7-2,-,TRBJ2-7
TGTGCCAGCAGCGCAATCTCAGGATACGAGCAGTACTTC,CASSAISGYEQYF,-,TRBV7-9,-,TRBJ2-7
TGTGCCAGCAGCTTCGCGACTAGCGGGAGCCATGAGCAGTTCTTC,CASSFATSGSHEQFF,TRBD2,TRBV5-6,-,TRBJ2-1
TGTGCCAGCAGCGTAGATGAGGGGGCAGGTCAGCCCCAGCATTTT,CASSVDEGAGQPQHF,TRBD1,TRBV9,-,TRBJ1-5
TGTGCCAGCAGCTTAGTGGTCGGGAGGGCCGGGGATGAGCAGTTCTTC,CASSLVVGRAGDEQFF,TRBD2,TRBV11-3,few,TRBJ2-1
TGTGCCAGCTCACCACAGGGACAGGGGGCCTCCGGGGAGCTGTTTTTT,CASSPQGQGASGELFF,TRBD1,TRBV18,-,TRBJ2-2
TGCGCCAGCAGCCAAGATCCGGGAGGAAGTTATGAAGCTTTCTTT,CASSQDPGGSYEAFF,-,TRBV4-3,-,TRBJ1-1
TGTGCCAGCAGTTCCTACGAGCAGTACTTC,CASSSYEQYF,-,TRBV27,-,TRBJ2-7
TGTGCCAGCAGAGACACCATCCGGGACACCGGGGAGCTGTTTTTT,CASRDTIRDTGELFF,-,TRBV5-8,once,TRBJ2-2
TGTGCCAGCAGCCAAGAAAGGGGACTAGCGGGGGTTAACAATGAGCAGTTCTTC,CASSQERGLAGVNNEQFF,TRBD2,TRBV4-2,-,TRBJ2-1
TGTGCCTGGAGTGTACTCCGGTCTAGCGGGAGGACTAGCTCCTACAATGAGCAGTTCTTC,CAWSVLRSSGRTSSYNEQFF,TRBD2,TRBV30,-,TRBJ2-1
TGTGCCAGCAGCAGGGGACAGAACTTTTATGGCTACACCTTC,CASSRGQNFYGYTF,TRBD1,TRBV7-9,-,TRBJ1-2
TGTGCCAGCAGCTTAGCAATGCGGGGGGGCCCAGAGACCCAGTACTTC,CASSLAMRGGPETQYF,TRBD2,TRBV7-2,-,TRBJ2-5
TGTGCCAGTAGTTTCGGCAGCAGGGGGAACCACGAGCAGTACTTC,CASSFGSRGNHEQYF,TRBD1,TRBV19,-,TRBJ2-7
TGTGCCAGCAGCCCCCCACCTAACTATGGCTACACCTTC,CASSPPPNYGYTF,-,TRBV7-2,-,TRBJ1-2
TGTGCCAGCAGCCAAGACCTAGGGACTATCAATGAGCAGTTCTTC,CASSQDLGTINEQFF,TRBD2,TRBV4-2,-,TRBJ2-1
TGTGCCAGCAGCTGGCCGGAGGGGGGAACTGGGGCCAACGTCCTGACTTTC,CASSWPEGGTGANVLTF,-,TRBV9,-,TRBJ2-6
TGTGCCAGTAGTATCCCCTCCGGGGCGGGCACTGAAGCTTTCTTT,CASSIPSGAGTEAFF,-,TRBV19,once,TRBJ1-1
TGTGCCAGCAGTTACTCGGCAGAAACGGACCTCTATGGCTACACCTTC,CASSYSAETDLYGYTF,-,TRBV6-5,-,TRBJ1-2
TGTGCCAGCAGCCAGGGGACCGAGAATTCACCCCTCCACTTT,CASSQGTENSPLHF,-,TRBV5-4,-,TRBJ1-6
TGTGCCAGCAGCCCCCAGGGTTACAAAAACATTCAGTACTTC,CASSPQGYKNIQYF,-,TRBV7-9,-,TRBJ2-4